The present entry profiles one TCR beta chain with its context. Its antigen is currently not known. No much larger clonotype is one base removed from it; base qualities were not supplied. This specimen comes from a study of T cell repertoires and HLA-DP antigens (dated by TCRdb to the late 2010s). Background on the whole study: The study used an in vitro model of CD4+ T cell alloreactivity in which transduced HeLa cells presented allogeneic HLA-DP. The two alloantigens modelled structurally similar versus dissimilar alloantigens, differing from self at one and about ten peptide-binding groove amino acids, respectively. The three donors were two male and one female, with ages ranging from the 18-to-29 to the 60-to-69 age band. An average DNA input of roughly 200 ng was used for sorted CD137+CD4+ samples, compared with approximately 1.2 ug for pre-culture CD4+ samples.

The immunoSEQ multiplex PCR, with forward primers for 54 TRBV segments and reverse primers for 13 TRBJ segments, was used to amplify TCRB CDR3 regions. Pre-culture CD4+ samples were sequenced at deep resolution with a target of more than 150,000 T cell genomes. Sequencing of amplicons was performed on an Illumina HiSeq System, and 87 bp reads covering the CDR3 were generated. Concerning the study's data processing: Correction for PCR and sequencing errors was applied to reads, and CDR3 regions were defined through alignment to IMGT reference sequences. Synthetic template pools were used to estimate template counts and unique rearrangement counts. Clonality was computed as 1 minus Pielou's evenness. The Daley-Smith estimator was used to estimate richness. Morisita's index was used to measure repertoire overlap. Clones present in cultured samples but not detected in the pre-culture repertoire of the same donor were defined as low-abundance clones. Sourced from immuneACCESS, this table was stored by TCRdb with only in-frame sequences that have V and J called. A share of the clones is absent; for the studies checked, an unresolved V gene accounts for under half, and the remainder has no known explanation. V, J and clone size are those of that table, while D and trimming were read from the DNA. A total of approximately 100,000 clones appear in this sample, around nine tenths of them only once. About 1.7% of the sample is taken by the ten largest.

Magnetic bead negative selection was used to isolate untouched CD4+ T cells from Ficoll-separated PBMC, with purity averaging about 98%. Untouched CD4+ T cells were isolated from Ficoll-separated PBMC with magnetic beads, reaching about 97.7% purity with negligible CD8+ contamination. Peripheral blood mononuclear cells were supplied by the buffy coats of a few healthy blood donors, who served as the study donors. Each of the three donors was CMV seronegative. Genomic DNA was extracted with the DNeasy Blood & Tissue Kit. Genomic DNA from sorted CD137+CD4+ cells and from pre-culture CD4+ baseline samples of each subject was subjected to TCRB sequencing. The CDR3 starts with the cysteine, ends with the phenylalanine, and has 15 residues. Of the read, only the CDR3 DNA is kept; its 45 bases are in frame from base 1. Germline trimming: 0 bases from V, 5 bases from J; junction bases outside gene matches: 6. Based on the germline V gene, the CDR1 and CDR2 sequences are SGHRS and YFSETQ.

The investigation overall reported the following: Similar clonality (around 0.39) was observed for sorted CD137+ cells against both alloantigens, and this clonality was much higher than that observed in pre-culture samples (approximately 0.04). Clones undetected before culture had an average cumulative frequency of around 40% against one allele versus approximately 50% against the other. The naive and memory CD4+ repertoires were not analysed as separate populations. Limitations included only a few donors, a non-physiological HeLa antigen-presenting system, and the use of total CD4+ responder cells.

Sequenced input: CD4+ T cells from PBMCs. The chain is made from TRBV5-1 and TRBJ2-3; 7 central bases correspond to TRBD2. This TCR came from a man between 50 and 59 years old in good health and CMV-seronegative. The base sequence is TGCGCCAGCAGCTTGGGCGGGGGAACGATAGATACGCAGTATTTT. This yields the protein CASSLGGGTIDTQYF.